These 25 T cell receptor beta chains came from one sample sequenced in a study of blood T cell repertoires in COVID-19. Here immunoSEQ multiplex PCR was the method, and the copy in TCRdb shows in-frame clones only, minus some. Among about 59,000 clones listed, about 80% were seen once. Sample: peripheral blood. The receptor set was obtained from a man aged 55 to 70 with acute or convalescent COVID-19.

The CDR3 sequence is CASSSDSHTQYF. The CDR3, as DNA: TGCGCCAGCAGCTCCGACAGTCATACGCAGTATTTT. The chain joins TRBV5-1 to TRBJ2-3; maybe TRBD1 (5 bases). V lost 3 bases, J lost 7 bases, and 9 bases lay in between. Per germline, CDR1 SGHRS and CDR2 YFSETQ. The CDR3 is 12 amino acids.

This chain connects TRBV4-2 to TRBJ2-1, with D possibly matching TRBD2 (6 bases). CDR3 size: 14 residues. V lost 1 base, J lost 7 bases, and 11 bases lay in between. The germline gives CDR1 LGHNA, CDR2 YNFKEQ. CDR3 coding DNA: TGTGCCAGCAGCCAAGGTGGTAGCGGTAATGAGCAGTTCTTC. It yields the protein CASSQGGSGNEQFF.

This chain joins TRBV7-2 and TRBJ1-2; 7 positions match TRBD1. Germline trimming cut 5 bases from V and 4 bases from J; bases unmatched to any gene: 4. Germline loops: CDR1 SGHTA, CDR2 FQGNSA. The CDR3 has 13 residues. CDR3 nucleotide sequence: TGTGCCAGCAGCACGGGACAGTCCTATGGCTACACCTTC. Protein product: CASSTGQSYGYTF.

CDR3 region: CASSLGRRAELTDTQYF. The CDR3 nucleotides read TGTGCCAGCAGCTTAGGTAGGAGAGCGGAGCTTACGGATACGCAGTATTTT. The V call is TRBV7-2, the J call TRBJ2-3; possibly TRBD2 for D (5 bases). Trimming removed 1 base at V and 6 bases at J, with 20 bases between. From germline, CDR1 is SGHTA and CDR2 FQGNSA. The CDR3 is 17 amino acids.

In this sample, this clone turned up a few times. The V call is TRBV7-8, the J call TRBJ2-7; TRBD2 is a possible D gene (6 bases). Germline CDR1 and CDR2: SGHVS and FQNEAQ. This CDR3 spans 12 amino acids. The V end lost 7 bases, the J end lost 1 base, and 8 bases lay between the germline ends. The CDR3 spells CASTGRSYEQYF. CDR3 nucleotide sequence: TGTGCCAGCACAGGGAGGTCCTACGAGCAGTACTTC.

The chain links TRBV30 to TRBJ1-2; perhaps TRBD1 as D (5 bases). The V and J ends lost 3 bases and 4 bases respectively, with 15 bases between them. CDR3 size: 14 residues. In germline, CDR1 is GTSNPN, CDR2 SVGIG (reference sequence). CDR3 DNA sequence: TGTGCCTGGAGGGGACTTTTCCACCGCTATGGCTACACCTTC. The encoded protein is CAWRGLFHRYGYTF.

The chain combines TRBV6-1 with TRBJ2-7, with no clear D. Deletions cut 2 bases from V and 6 bases from J, with 8 bases between. The CDR3 covers 12 residues. In germline, CDR1 is MNHNS, CDR2 SASEGT. In DNA, the CDR3 is TGTGCCAGCAGTGAACTAAGGAGCGAGCAGTACTTC. Protein sequence: CASSELRSEQYF.

Here the CDR3 DNA reads TGTGCCAGCAGCACAGCAGGGATCAGGGCGGTCGGCTACACCTTC. Its protein product is CASSTAGIRAVGYTF. The J gene is TRBJ1-2, the V gene TRBV7-9; a weak D match, TRBD1 (5 bases). CDR3 size: 15 residues. Deletions cut 5 bases from V and 8 bases from J, with 21 bases between. CDR1 and CDR2 (germline): SEHNR, FQNEAQ (reference sequence).

The genes are TRBV5-1 and TRBJ1-4; 7 nucleotides line up with TRBD1. Germline CDR1 and CDR2: SGHRS and YFSETQ. This CDR3 comprises 14 residues. The J segment lost 8 bases and the V segment lost 0 bases, leaving 4 bases of the junction unmatched. The CDR3 loop is CASSLGQGWEKLFF. As DNA, the CDR3 is TGCGCCAGCAGCTTGGGACAGGGTTGGGAAAAACTGTTTTTT.

This chain connects TRBV29-1 to TRBJ1-1, with D possibly being TRBD1 (6 bases). V shed 5 bases and J shed 4 bases, with 14 bases lying between them. There are 13 residues in the CDR3. The germline V gene encodes CDR1 SQVTM and CDR2 ANQGSEA. CDR3 in amino acids: CSVRGASFTEAFF. CDR3 in DNA: TGCAGCGTTCGGGGGGCCTCCTTCACTGAAGCTTTCTTT.

The gene calls are TRBV27 and TRBJ1-2, with D possibly being TRBD1 (6 bases). Trimming took 10 bases from V and 5 from J, leaving 17 bases between them. Germline-derived CDR1 and CDR2 are MNHEY and SMNVEV (reference sequence). This CDR3 region has 13 residues. CDR3 nucleotide sequence: TGTGCCACCCGCGTTGGGGGCGAATATGGCTACACCTTC. It codes for CATRVGGEYGYTF.

The table lists this clone with a few counts. This chain links TRBV14 with TRBJ2-5; D uncertain. The V end was cut by 0 bases, the J end by 2 bases, with 10 bases between. From germline, CDR1 is SGHDN and CDR2 FVKESK. The CDR3 contains 15 residues. Here the CDR3 reads CASSQDRSRQETQYF. CDR3 nucleotide sequence: TGTGCCAGCAGCCAAGATAGAAGCAGGCAAGAGACCCAGTACTTC.

V is TRBV28 and J is TRBJ2-1, with 7 bases identical to TRBD2. The CDR3 is 13 residues long. Trimming at V came to 5 bases and at J to 7 bases, leaving 5 bases not matched to a gene. The germline CDR1 and CDR2 sequences are MDHEN and SYDVKM. The CDR3: CASSLSGLNEQFF. For the CDR3, the DNA is TGTGCCAGCAGTCTTAGCGGGCTGAATGAGCAGTTCTTC.

V gene TRBV24-1 combines with J gene TRBJ2-1, with 10 bases identical to TRBD2. The V and J ends lost 7 bases and 8 bases, in that order; junction bases with no gene match: 7. Germline CDR1 and CDR2: KGHDR and SFDVKD. This CDR3 is 14 amino acids long. The CDR3, as DNA: TGTGCCACCAGCCCGAGCGGGAGGGCACATGAGCAGTTCTTC. Its protein is CATSPSGRAHEQFF.

This clone appeared a few times. This sequence joins TRBV12-3 or TRBV12-4 and TRBJ1-5; D is unresolved. Between the trimmed V and J ends, which lost 6 bases and 7 bases, there was a span of 13 bases. This CDR3 comprises 13 residues. The CDR3 region is CASSFTGLQPQHF. CDR3 DNA: TGTGCCAGCAGCTTTACCGGTTTGCAGCCCCAGCATTTT.

This chain links TRBV9 with TRBJ1-4; the D gene is possibly TRBD1 (6 bases). CDR3 size: 15 residues. V lost 3 bases, J lost 4 bases, and 13 bases lay in between. Germline CDR1 reads SGDLS; CDR2 reads YYNGEE. As DNA, the CDR3 is TGTGCCAGCAGCGACCCTAGACAGGTTAATGAAAAACTGTTTTTT. The encoded protein is CASSDPRQVNEKLFF. Variable domain in full (rest from reference TRBV9 and TRBJ1-4): DSGVTQTPKHLITATGQRVTLRCSPRSGDLSVYWYQQSLDQGLQFLIQYYNGEERAKGNILERFSAQQFPDLHSELNLSSLELGDSALYFCASSDPRQVNEKLFFGSGTQLSVL.

The chain combines TRBV27 with TRBJ2-3; a possible D gene is TRBD2 (6 bases). The CDR3 runs to 14 residues. V was shortened by 5 bases and J by 1 base, with 10 bases between the two germline ends. The germline CDR1 and CDR2 sequences are MNHEY and SMNVEV (reference sequence). In DNA, the CDR3 is TGTGCCAGCAGTCTACTAGCCCGCACAGATACGCAGTATTTT. Its translation is CASSLLARTDTQYF.

The J gene is TRBJ2-7, the V gene TRBV4-1, with D tentatively TRBD2 (5 bases). Germline V gives CDR1 MGHRA, CDR2 YSYEKL. V was shortened by 4 bases and J by 5 bases, with 12 bases between the two germline ends. This CDR3 is built from 13 residues. CDR3 nucleotides: TGCGCCAGCAGCCTCCCCGCGGGTGACGAGCAGTACTTC. Translating it yields CASSLPAGDEQYF.

V and J are TRBV7-2 and TRBJ2-6, with D uncertain. Trimming stripped 5 bases from V and 0 bases from J, with 8 bases between. The CDR3 has 15 residues. The germline CDR1 and CDR2 sequences are SGHTA and FQGNSA. DNA of the CDR3: TGTGCCAGCAGCCAACGGTACTCTGGGGCCAACGTCCTGACTTTC. This translates into CASSQRYSGANVLTF.

V usage is TRBV6-5 and J usage is TRBJ2-3; 8 bases align to TRBD2. Unmatched junction bases numbered 3, after V lost 6 bases and J lost 1 base. CDR1 is MNHEY, CDR2 SVGAGI, per germline. The CDR3 spans 14 residues. The CDR3 nucleotides read TGTGCCAGCAGACCGGGACTAGGCACAGATACGCAGTATTTT. Residues: CASRPGLGTDTQYF.

The chain joins TRBV3-1 (or the pseudogene TRBV3-2) to TRBJ1-1, with no clear D. The CDR3 is made up of 15 amino acids. The germline gives CDR1 LGHDT, CDR2 YNNKEL (reference sequence). Trimming cost V 4 bases and J 8 bases, with 20 bases left between them. The CDR3 sequence is CASSPRVTETTEAFF. The CDR3, as DNA: TGTGCCAGCAGCCCCCGGGTCACCGAAACGACCGAAGCTTTCTTT.

This chain's CDR3 is CASSQDRYYGYTF. Here the CDR3 DNA reads TGTGCCAGCAGCCAAGACAGATACTATGGCTACACCTTC. The chain joins TRBV7-2 to TRBJ1-2; tentative D call: TRBD1 (5 bases). CDR3 size: 13 residues. CDR1 is SGHTA and CDR2 is FQGNSA in the germline V gene. Trimming stripped 5 bases from V and 3 bases from J, with 10 bases between.

The J gene is TRBJ2-1, the V gene TRBV29-1, with 16 bases lining up with TRBD2. Looked up from germline, CDR1 is SQVTM and CDR2 is ANQGSEA. This CDR3 comprises 21 residues. The V segment lost 0 bases and the J segment 9 bases; nucleotides outside the gene matches: 20. In nucleotides, the CDR3 is TGCAGCGTTGAAGATTTGGGTAGGGGGACAGAGGGACTAGCGGGAGGGATTGAGCAGTTCTTC. This translates into CSVEDLGRGTEGLAGGIEQFF.

The CDR3 loop reads CASRPRQYQETQYF. The CDR3 nucleotides read TGTGCCAGCAGGCCCCGCCAGTACCAAGAGACCCAGTACTTC. The chain links TRBV28 to TRBJ2-5; no clear D. Germline CDR1 and CDR2: MDHEN and SYDVKM. The CDR3 is 14 amino acids. V lost 6 bases and J lost 0, with 11 bases in between.

The CDR3 DNA reads as TGTGCCAGCAGTTATCTAGAGGGAGCTGAAGCTTTCTTT. Protein sequence: CASSYLEGAEAFF. This chain joins TRBV6-5 and TRBJ1-1; no firm D call. The CDR3 runs to 13 residues. V was cut by 3 bases and J by 6 bases, with 11 bases left in between. Germline assignment: CDR1 MNHEY and CDR2 SVGAGI.